This note documents a single TCR beta chain sequence. The data stem from a study of blood T cell repertoires in COVID-19. Study-wide context: Collection of acute and convalescent COVID-19 samples took place in the United States, Italy and Spain. Sources were T cells, B-cell-depleted T cells, or PBMCs; the material itself was cDNA or gDNA.

This CDR3 spans 15 amino acids. Trimming cost V 5 bases and J 4 bases, with 14 bases left between them. Germline CDR1 and CDR2: SNHLY and FYNNEI. As originally analysed: How many nucleated cells were present was estimated from reference gene primer amplification. Profiling relied on immunoSEQ multiplex PCR, and the TCRdb table lists in-frame clones only, not all of them. Clonal size and the V and J genes are those of that table, whereas D and trimming came from the DNA. The sample has 210,000 or so clones; about nine tenths are singletons. The chain employs TRBV2 and TRBJ1-4, with D tentatively TRBD1 (6 bases). Specimen: peripheral blood. This TCR derives from a middle-aged man with acute or convalescent COVID-19. This CDR3 is CASSIAGTNNEKLFF. CDR3 DNA: TGTGCCAGCAGTATAGCCGGGACAAATAATGAAAAACTGTTTTTT.